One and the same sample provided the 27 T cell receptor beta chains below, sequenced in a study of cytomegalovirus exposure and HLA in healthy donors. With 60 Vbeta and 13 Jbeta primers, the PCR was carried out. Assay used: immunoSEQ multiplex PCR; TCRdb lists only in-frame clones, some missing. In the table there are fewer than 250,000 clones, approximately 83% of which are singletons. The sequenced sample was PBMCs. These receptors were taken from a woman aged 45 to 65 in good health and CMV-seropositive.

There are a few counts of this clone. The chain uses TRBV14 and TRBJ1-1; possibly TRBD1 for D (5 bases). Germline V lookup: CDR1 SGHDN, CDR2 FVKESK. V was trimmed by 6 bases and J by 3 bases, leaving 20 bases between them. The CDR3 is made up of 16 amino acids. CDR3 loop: CASRRSVDSQHTEAFF. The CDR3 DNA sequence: TGTGCCAGCAGGAGGTCGGTTGACAGCCAACACACTGAAGCTTTCTTT.

The DNA of the CDR3 is TGCGCCAGCAGTCTTACCGGGACAGGGGGCCTCTTAAGGCACAATAATGAGCAGTTCTTC. This gives the protein CASSLTGTGGLLRHNNEQFF. The V call is TRBV5-1, the J call TRBJ2-1; 12 bases agree with TRBD1. The junction had 22 bases not matched to a gene; V was cut back by 5 bases and J by 7 bases. CDR1 is SGHRS, CDR2 YFSETQ, per germline. This CDR3 comprises 20 residues.

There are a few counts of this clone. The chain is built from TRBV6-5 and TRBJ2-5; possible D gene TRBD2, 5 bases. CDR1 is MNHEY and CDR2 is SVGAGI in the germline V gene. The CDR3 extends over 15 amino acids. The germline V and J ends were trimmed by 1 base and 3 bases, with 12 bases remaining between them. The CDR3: CASSYFGGGKETQYF. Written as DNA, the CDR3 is TGTGCCAGCAGTTACTTCGGCGGAGGAAAAGAGACCCAGTACTTC.

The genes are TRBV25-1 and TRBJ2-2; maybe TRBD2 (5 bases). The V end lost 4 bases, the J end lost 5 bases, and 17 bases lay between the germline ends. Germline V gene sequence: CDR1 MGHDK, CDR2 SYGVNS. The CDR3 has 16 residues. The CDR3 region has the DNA TGTGCCAGCAGTGGATTGGGAGCTGATTCTACCGGGGAGCTGTTTTTT. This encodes CASSGLGADSTGELFF.

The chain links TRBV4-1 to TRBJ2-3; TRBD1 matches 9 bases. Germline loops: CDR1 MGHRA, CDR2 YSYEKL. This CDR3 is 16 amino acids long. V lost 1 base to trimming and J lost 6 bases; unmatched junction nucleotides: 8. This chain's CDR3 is CASSQAPGQGWDTQYF. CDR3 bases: TGCGCCAGCAGCCAAGCTCCGGGACAGGGTTGGGATACGCAGTATTTT.

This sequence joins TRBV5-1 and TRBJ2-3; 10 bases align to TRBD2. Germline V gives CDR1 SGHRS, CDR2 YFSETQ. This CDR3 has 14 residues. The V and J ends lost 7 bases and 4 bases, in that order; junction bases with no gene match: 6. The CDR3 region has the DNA TGCGCCAGCTCCACTAGCGGGGAATCAGATACGCAGTATTTT. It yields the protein CASSTSGESDTQYF.

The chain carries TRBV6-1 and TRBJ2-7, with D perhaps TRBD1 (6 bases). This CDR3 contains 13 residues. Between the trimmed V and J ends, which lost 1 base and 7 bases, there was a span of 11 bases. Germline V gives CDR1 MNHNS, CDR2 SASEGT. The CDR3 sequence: CASSEGWTAEQYF. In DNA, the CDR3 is TGTGCCAGCAGTGAAGGTTGGACAGCTGAGCAGTACTTC.

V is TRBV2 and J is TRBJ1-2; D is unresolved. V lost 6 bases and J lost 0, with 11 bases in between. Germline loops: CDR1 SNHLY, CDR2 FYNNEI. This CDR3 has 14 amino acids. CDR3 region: CASSPGGANYGYTF. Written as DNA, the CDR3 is TGTGCCAGCAGCCCCGGCGGAGCTAACTATGGCTACACCTTC.

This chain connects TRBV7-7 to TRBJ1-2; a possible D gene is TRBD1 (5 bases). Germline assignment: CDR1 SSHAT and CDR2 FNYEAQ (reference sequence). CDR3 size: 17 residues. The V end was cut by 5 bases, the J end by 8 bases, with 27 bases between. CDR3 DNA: TGTGCCAGCAGCCCAATAAATATACTCAGGGATTTGGGCGGCTACACCTTC. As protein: CASSPINILRDLGGYTF.

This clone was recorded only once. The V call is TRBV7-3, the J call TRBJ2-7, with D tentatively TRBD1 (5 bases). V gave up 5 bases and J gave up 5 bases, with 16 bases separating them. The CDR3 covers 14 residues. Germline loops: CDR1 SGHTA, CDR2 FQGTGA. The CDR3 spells CASSLSSDSDEQYF. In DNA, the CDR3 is TGTGCCAGCAGCCTCTCCTCCGACAGCGACGAGCAGTACTTC. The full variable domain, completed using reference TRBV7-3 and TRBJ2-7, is GAGVSQTPSNKVTEKGKYVELRCDPISGHTALYWYRQSLGQGPEFLIYFQGTGAADDSGLPNDRFFAVRPEGSVSTLKIQRTERGDSAVYLCASSLSSDSDEQYFGPGTRLTVT.

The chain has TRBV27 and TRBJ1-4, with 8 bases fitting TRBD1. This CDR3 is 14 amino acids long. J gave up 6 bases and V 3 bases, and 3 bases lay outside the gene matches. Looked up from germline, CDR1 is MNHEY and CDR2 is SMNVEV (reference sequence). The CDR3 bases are TGTGCCAGCAGTTTCAGGGGGCTTGATGAAAAACTGTTTTTT. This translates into CASSFRGLDEKLFF.

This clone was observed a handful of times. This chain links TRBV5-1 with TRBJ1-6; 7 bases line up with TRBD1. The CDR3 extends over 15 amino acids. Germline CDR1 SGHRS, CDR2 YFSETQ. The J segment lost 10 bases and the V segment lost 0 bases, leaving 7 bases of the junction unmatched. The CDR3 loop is CASSLEATGISPLHF. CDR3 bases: TGCGCCAGCAGCTTGGAGGCGACAGGGATCTCACCCCTCCACTTT.

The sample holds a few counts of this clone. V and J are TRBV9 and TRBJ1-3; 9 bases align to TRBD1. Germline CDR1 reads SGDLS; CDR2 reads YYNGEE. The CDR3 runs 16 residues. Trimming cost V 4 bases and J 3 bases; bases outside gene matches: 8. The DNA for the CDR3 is TGTGCCAGCAGCCCCCGGGACAGGGATTTTGGAAACACCATATATTTT. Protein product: CASSPRDRDFGNTIYF.

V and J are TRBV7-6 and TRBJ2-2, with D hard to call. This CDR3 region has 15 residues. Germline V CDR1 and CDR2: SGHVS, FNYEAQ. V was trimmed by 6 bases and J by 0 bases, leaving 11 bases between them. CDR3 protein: CASRSTPPNTGELFF. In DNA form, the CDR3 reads TGTGCCAGCAGGTCGACACCTCCGAACACCGGGGAGCTGTTTTTT.

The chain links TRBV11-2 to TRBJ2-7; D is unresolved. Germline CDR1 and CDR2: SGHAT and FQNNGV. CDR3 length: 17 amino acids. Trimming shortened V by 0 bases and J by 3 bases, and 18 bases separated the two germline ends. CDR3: CASSLDQGAGLVYEQYF. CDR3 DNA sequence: TGTGCCAGCAGCTTAGATCAAGGCGCAGGTTTGGTCTACGAGCAGTACTTC.

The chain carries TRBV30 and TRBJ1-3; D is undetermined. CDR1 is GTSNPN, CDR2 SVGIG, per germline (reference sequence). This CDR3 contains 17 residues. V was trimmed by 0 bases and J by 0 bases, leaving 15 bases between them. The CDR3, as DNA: TGTGCCTGGAGTGTACTGTTAGGGAGACTCTCTGGAAACACCATATATTTT. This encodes CAWSVLLGRLSGNTIYF.

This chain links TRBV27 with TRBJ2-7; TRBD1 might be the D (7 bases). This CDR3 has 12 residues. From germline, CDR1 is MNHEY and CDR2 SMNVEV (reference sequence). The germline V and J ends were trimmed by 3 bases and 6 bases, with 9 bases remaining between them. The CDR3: CASSFQGGEQYF. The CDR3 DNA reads TGTGCCAGCAGTTTTCAGGGGGGCGAGCAGTACTTC.

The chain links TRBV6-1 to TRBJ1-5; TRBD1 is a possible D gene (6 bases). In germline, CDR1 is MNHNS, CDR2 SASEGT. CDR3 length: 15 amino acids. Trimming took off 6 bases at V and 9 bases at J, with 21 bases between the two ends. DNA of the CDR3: TGTGCCAGCAGACCCACCGGACAGTCTTTGCGGCCCCAGCATTTT. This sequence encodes CASRPTGQSLRPQHF.

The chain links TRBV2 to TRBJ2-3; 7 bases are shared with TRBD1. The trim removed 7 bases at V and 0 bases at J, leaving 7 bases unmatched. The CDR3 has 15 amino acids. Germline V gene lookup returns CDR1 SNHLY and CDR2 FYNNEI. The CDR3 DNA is TGTGCCAGCACCGGACAGGTCCTTAGCACAGATACGCAGTATTTT. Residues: CASTGQVLSTDTQYF.

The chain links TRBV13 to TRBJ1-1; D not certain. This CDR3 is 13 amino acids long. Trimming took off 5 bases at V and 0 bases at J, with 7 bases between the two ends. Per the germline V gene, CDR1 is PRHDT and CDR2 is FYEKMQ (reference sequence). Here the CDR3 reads CASSASVNTEAFF. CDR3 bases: TGTGCCAGCAGCGCCTCAGTGAACACTGAAGCTTTCTTT.

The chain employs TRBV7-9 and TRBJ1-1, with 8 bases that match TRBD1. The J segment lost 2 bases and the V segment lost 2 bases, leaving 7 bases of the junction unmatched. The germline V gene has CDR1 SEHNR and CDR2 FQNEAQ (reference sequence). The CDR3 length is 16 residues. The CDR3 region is CASSLPAGGANTEAFF. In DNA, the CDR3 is TGTGCCAGCAGCTTACCGGCAGGGGGCGCCAACACTGAAGCTTTCTTT.

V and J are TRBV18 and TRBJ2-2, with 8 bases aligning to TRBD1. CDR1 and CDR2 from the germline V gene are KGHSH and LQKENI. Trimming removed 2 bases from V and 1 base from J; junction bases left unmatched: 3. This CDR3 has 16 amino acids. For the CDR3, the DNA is TGTGCCAGCTCACCAACCGGGACAGGGAACACCGGGGAGCTGTTTTTT. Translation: CASSPTGTGNTGELFF.

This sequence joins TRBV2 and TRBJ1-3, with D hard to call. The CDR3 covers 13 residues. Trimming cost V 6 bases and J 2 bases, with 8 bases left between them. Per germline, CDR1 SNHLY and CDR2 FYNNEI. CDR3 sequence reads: CASSLDTGNTIYF. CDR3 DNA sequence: TGTGCCAGCAGCTTAGACACTGGAAACACCATATATTTT.

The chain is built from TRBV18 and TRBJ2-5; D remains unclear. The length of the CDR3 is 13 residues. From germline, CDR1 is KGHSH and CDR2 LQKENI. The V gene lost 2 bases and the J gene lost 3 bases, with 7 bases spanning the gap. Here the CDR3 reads CASSPGVEETQYF. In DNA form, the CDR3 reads TGTGCCAGCTCACCAGGAGTTGAAGAGACCCAGTACTTC. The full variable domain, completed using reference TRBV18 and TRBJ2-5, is NAGVMQNPRHLVRRRGQEARLRCSPMKGHSHVYWYRQLPEEGLKFMVYLQKENIIDESGMPKERFSAEFPKEGPSILRIQQVVRGDSAAYFCASSPGVEETQYFGPGTRLLVL.

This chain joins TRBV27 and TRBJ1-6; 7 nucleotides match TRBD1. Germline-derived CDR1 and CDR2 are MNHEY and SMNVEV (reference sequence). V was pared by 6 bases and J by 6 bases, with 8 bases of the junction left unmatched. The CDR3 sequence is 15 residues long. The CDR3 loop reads CASSITGVGNSPLHF. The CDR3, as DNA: TGTGCCAGCAGCATTACAGGGGTGGGTAATTCACCCCTCCACTTT.

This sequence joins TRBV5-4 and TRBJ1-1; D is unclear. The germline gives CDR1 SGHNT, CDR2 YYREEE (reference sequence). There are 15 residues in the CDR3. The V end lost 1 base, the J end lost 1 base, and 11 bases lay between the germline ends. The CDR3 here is CASSLTPRGNTEAFF. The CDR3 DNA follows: TGTGCCAGCAGCTTGACACCGAGAGGGAACACTGAAGCTTTCTTT.

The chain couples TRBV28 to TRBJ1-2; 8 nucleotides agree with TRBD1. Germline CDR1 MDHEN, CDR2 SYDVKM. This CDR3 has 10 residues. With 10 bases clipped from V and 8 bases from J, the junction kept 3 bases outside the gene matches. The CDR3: CATTGGGYTF. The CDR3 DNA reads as TGTGCCACCACAGGGGGAGGCTACACCTTC.